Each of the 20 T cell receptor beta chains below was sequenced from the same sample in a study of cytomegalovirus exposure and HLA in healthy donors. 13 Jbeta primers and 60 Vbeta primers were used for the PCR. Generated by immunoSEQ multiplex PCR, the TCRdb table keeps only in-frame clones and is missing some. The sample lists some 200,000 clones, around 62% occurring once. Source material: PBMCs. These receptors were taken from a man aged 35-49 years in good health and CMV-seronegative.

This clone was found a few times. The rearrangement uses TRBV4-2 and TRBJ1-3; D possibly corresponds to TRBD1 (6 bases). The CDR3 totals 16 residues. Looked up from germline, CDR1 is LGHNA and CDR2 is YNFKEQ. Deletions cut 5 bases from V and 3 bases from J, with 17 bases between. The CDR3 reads CASSGPGATIGNTIYF. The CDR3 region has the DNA TGTGCCAGCAGCGGACCAGGGGCGACAATTGGAAACACCATATATTTT.

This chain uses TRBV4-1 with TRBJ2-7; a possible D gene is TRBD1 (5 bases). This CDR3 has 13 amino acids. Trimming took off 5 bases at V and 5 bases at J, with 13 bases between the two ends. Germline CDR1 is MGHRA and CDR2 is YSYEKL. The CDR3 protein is CASSSQGTNEQYF. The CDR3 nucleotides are TGCGCCAGCAGCTCCCAGGGTACGAACGAGCAGTACTTC.

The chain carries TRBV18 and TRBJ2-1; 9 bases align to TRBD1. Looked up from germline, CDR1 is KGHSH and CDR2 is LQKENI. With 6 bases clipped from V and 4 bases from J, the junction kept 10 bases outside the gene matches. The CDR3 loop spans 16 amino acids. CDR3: CASSQVQGAGYNEQFF. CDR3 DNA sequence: TGTGCCAGCTCTCAAGTACAGGGGGCAGGGTACAATGAGCAGTTCTTC.

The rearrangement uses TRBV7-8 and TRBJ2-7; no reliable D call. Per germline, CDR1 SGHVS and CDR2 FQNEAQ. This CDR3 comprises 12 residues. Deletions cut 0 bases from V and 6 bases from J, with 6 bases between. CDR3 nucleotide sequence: TGTGCCAGCAGCTTAGCGCAGGCCGAGCAGTACTTC. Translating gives CASSLAQAEQYF.

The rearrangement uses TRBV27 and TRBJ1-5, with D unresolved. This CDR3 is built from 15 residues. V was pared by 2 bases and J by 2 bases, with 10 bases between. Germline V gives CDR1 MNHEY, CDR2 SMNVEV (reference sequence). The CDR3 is CASSLGWQGNQPQHF. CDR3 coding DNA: TGTGCCAGCAGTTTAGGGTGGCAGGGCAATCAGCCCCAGCATTTT.

CDR3 DNA: TGTGCCAGCAGGGGGCGAAACAGCTACAATGAGCAGTTCTTC. Amino acid sequence: CASRGRNSYNEQFF. The V call is TRBV6-5, the J call TRBJ2-1, with D possibly being TRBD1 (5 bases). The germline CDR1 and CDR2 sequences are MNHEY and SVGAGI. The CDR3 runs to 14 residues. V gave up 6 bases and J gave up 3 bases, with 12 bases separating them.

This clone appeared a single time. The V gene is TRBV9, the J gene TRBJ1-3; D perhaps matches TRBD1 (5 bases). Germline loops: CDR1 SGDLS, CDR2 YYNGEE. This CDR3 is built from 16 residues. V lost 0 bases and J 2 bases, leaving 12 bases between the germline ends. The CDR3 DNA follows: TGTGCCAGCAGCGTAGAGGGGATGGGGACTGGAAACACCATATATTTT. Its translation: CASSVEGMGTGNTIYF.

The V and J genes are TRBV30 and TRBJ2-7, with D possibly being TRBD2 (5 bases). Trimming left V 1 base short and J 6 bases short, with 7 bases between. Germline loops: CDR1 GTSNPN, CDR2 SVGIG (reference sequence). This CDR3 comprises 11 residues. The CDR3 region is CAWSEGSEQYF. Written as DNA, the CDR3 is TGTGCCTGGAGTGAAGGGAGCGAGCAGTACTTC. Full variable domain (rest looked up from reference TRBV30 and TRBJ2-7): SQTIHQWPATLVQPVGSPLSLECTVEGTSNPNLYWYRQAAGRGLQLLFYSVGIGQISSEVPQNLSASRPQDRQFILSSKKLLLSDSGFYLCAWSEGSEQYFGPGTRLTVT.

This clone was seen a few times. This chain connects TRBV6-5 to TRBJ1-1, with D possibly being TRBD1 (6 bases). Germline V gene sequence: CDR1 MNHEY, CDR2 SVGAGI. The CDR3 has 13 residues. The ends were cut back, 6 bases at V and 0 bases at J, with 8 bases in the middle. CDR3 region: CASSGQMNTEAFF. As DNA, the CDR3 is TGTGCCAGCAGCGGACAGATGAACACTGAAGCTTTCTTT.

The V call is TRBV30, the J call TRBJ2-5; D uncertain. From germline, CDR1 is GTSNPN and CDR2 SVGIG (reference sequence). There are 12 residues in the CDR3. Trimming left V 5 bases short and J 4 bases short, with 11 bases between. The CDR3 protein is CAWALSGETQYF. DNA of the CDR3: TGTGCCTGGGCCCTATCGGGAGAGACCCAGTACTTC.

The CDR3 sequence is CASSLRRADYEQYF. The CDR3 DNA sequence: TGTGCCAGCAGCCTTCGGAGGGCCGACTACGAGCAGTACTTC. The chain joins TRBV7-2 to TRBJ2-7; weak D call: TRBD2 (6 bases). CDR1 and CDR2 (germline): SGHTA, FQGNSA. The CDR3 spans 14 residues. Trimming left V 5 bases short and J 3 bases short, with 14 bases between.

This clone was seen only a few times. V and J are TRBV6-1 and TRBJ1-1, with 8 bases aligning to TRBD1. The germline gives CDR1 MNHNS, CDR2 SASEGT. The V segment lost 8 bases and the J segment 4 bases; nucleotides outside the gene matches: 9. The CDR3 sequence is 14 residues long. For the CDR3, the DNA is TGTGCCAGCGAGCCAGGGGGCAGGGGCACTGAAGCTTTCTTT. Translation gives CASEPGGRGTEAFF.

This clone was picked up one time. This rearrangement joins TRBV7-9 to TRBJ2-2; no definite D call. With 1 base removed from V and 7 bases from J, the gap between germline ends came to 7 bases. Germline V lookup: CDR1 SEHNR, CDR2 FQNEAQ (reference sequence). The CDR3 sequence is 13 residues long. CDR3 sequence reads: CASSLVSRGELFF. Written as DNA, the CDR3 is TGTGCCAGCAGCTTAGTCTCCCGCGGGGAGCTGTTTTTT.

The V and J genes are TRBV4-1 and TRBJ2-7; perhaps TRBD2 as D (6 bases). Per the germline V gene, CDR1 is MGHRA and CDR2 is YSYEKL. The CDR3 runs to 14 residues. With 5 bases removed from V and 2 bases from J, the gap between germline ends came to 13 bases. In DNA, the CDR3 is TGCGCCAGCAGCTACGGGACTCCCGCCTACGAGCAGTACTTC. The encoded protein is CASSYGTPAYEQYF.

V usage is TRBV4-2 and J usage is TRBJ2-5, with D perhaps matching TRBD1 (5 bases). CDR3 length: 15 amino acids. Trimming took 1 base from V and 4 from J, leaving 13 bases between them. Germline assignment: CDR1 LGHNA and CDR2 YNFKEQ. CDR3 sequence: CASSQVFTGRETQYF. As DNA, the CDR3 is TGTGCCAGCAGCCAAGTTTTTACAGGCCGAGAGACCCAGTACTTC.

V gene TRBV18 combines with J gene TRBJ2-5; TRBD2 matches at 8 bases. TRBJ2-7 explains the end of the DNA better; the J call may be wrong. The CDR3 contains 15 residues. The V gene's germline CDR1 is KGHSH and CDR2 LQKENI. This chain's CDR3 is CASSPQRENANEQYF. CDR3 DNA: TGTGCCAGCTCCCCCCAGCGGGAGAACGCCAACGAGCAGTACTTC.

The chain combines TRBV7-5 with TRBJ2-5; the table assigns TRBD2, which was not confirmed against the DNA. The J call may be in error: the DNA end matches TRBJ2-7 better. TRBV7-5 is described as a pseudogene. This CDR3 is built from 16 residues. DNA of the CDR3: TGTGCCAGAAGCTCTCCCGGGGGGGAGAGCTCCTACGAGCAGTACTTC. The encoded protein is CARSSPGGESSYEQYF.

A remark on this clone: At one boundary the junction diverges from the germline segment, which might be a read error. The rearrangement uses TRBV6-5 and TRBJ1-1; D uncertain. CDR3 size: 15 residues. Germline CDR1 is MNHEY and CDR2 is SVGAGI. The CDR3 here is CASSDSGARGLEAFF. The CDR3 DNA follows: TGTGCCAGCAGTGACTCGGGTGCCCGAGGTCTTGAAGCTTTCTTT.

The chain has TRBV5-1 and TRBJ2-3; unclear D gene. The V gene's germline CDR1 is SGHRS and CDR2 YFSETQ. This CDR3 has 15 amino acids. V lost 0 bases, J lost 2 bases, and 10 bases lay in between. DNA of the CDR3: TGCGCCAGCAGCTTGGTGGAGCGCTTCACAGATACGCAGTATTTT. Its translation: CASSLVERFTDTQYF.

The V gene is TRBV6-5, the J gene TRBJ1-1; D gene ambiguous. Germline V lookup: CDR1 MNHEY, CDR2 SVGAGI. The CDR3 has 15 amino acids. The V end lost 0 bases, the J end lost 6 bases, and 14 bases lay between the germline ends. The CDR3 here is CASSYSSGGSAEAFF. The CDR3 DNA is TGTGCCAGCAGTTACTCCAGCGGCGGGAGTGCTGAAGCTTTCTTT.